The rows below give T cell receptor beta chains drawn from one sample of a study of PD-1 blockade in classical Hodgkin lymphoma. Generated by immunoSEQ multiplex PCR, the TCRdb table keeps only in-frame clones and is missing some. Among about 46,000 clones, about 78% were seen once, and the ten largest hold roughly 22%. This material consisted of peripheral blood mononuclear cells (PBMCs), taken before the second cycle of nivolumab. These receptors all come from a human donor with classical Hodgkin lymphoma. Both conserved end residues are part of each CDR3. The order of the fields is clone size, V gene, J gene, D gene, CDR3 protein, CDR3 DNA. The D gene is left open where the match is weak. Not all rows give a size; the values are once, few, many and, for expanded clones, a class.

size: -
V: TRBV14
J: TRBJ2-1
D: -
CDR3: CASSQGRLAGEQFF
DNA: TGTGCCAGCAGCCAAGGCAGACTGGCGGGTGAGCAGTTCTTC

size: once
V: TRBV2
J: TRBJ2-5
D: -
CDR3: CASRGETQYF
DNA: TGTGCCAGCAGGGGGGAGACCCAGTACTTC

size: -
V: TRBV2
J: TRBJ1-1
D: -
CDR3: CASSVRESNTEAFF
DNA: TGTGCCAGCAGTGTTAGGGAGTCCAACACTGAAGCTTTCTTT

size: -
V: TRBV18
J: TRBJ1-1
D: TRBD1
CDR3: CASSPGQGEAFF
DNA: TGTGCCAGCTCACCTGGACAGGGTGAAGCTTTCTTT

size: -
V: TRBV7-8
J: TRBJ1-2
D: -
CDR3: CASSVYGGGYGYTF
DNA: TGTGCCAGCAGCGTATACGGGGGGGGCTATGGCTACACCTTC

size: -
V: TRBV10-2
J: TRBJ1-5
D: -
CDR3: CASRGGNLGPQHF
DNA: TGCGCCAGCAGAGGGGGAAACTTGGGGCCCCAGCATTTT

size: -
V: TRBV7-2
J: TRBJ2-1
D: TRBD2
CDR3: CASSLDPGLAGGNEQFF
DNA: TGTGCCAGCAGCTTAGATCCGGGACTAGCGGGGGGGAATGAGCAGTTCTTC

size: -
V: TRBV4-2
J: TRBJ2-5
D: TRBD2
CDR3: CASSQDYRRGGRETQYF
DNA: TGTGCCAGCAGCCAAGATTATCGGCGGGGGGGCCGGGAGACCCAGTACTTC

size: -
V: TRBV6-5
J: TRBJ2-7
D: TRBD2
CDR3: CASSYQRGAYEQYF
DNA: TGTGCCAGCAGTTACCAACGGGGGGCCTACGAGCAGTACTTC

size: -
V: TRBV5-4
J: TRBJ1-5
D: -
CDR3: CASSLGGVSNQPQHF
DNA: TGTGCCAGCAGCTTGGGGGGAGTAAGCAATCAGCCCCAGCATTTT

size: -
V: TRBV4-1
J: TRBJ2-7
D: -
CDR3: CASSQDLLANLGHSEQYF
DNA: TGCGCCAGCAGCCAAGATCTTTTGGCTAATTTGGGGCATTCCGAGCAGTACTTC

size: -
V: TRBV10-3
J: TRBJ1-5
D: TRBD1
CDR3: CAISESSTGRNQPQHF
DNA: TGTGCCATCAGTGAGTCTTCGACAGGGCGAAATCAGCCCCAGCATTTT

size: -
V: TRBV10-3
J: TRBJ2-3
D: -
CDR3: CAISDQGLQDTQYF
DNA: TGTGCCATCAGTGATCAGGGGTTGCAGGATACGCAGTATTTT

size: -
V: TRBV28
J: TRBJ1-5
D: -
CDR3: CASITTDQPQHF
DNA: TGTGCCAGCATCACGACGGATCAGCCCCAGCATTTT

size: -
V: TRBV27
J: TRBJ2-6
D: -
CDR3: CASSSTITGANVLTF
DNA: TGTGCCAGCAGTTCTACAATTACTGGGGCCAACGTCCTGACTTTC

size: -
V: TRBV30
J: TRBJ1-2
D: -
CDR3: CAWSMLSQNYGYTF
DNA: TGTGCCTGGAGTATGTTAAGTCAAAACTATGGCTACACCTTC

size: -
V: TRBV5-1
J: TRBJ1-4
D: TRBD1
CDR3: CASSGGQGNEKLFF
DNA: TGCGCCAGCAGCGGGGGACAGGGTAATGAAAAACTGTTTTTT

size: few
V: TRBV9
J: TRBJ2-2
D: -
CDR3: CASSVVSGTTNTGELFF
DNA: TGTGCCAGCAGCGTAGTATCCGGAACTACGAACACCGGGGAGCTGTTTTTT

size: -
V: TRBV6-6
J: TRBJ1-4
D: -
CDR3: CASRNRWASEKLFF
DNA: TGTGCCAGCAGAAACAGGTGGGCGAGTGAAAAACTGTTTTTT

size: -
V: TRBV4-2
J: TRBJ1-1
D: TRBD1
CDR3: CASSQEMVQGGSAFF
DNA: TGTGCCAGCAGCCAAGAAATGGTCCAGGGGGGTTCGGCTTTCTTT

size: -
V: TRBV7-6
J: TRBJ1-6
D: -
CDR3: CASSLAYSPLHF
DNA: TGTGCCAGCAGCTTAGCTTATTCACCCCTCCACTTT

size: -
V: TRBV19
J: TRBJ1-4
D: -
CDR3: CASRVVIWWEKLFF
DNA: TGTGCTAGTAGAGTAGTCATATGGTGGGAAAAACTGTTTTTT

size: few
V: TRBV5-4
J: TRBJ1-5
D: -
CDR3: CASSLEGTGDQPQHF
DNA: TGTGCCAGCAGCTTAGAAGGGACGGGGGATCAGCCCCAGCATTTT

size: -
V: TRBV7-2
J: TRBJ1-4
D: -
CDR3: CASSLGSLMGATNEKLFF
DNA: TGTGCCAGCAGCTTAGGATCCCTTATGGGGGCAACTAATGAAAAACTGTTTTTT

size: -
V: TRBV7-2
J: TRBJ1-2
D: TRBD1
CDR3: CASSPTGGLPYGYTF
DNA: TGTGCCAGCAGCCCGACAGGGGGTCTCCCCTATGGCTACACCTTC

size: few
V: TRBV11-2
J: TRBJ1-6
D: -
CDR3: CASSLVRAGRNSPLHF
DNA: TGTGCCAGCAGCTTAGTAAGGGCAGGCCGAAATTCACCCCTCCACTTT

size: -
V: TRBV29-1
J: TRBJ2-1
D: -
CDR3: CSGGGLPLDEQFF
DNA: TGCAGCGGAGGGGGACTGCCGCTCGATGAGCAGTTCTTC

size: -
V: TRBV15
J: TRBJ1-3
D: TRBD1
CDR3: CATSLRDRGSGNTIYF
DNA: TGTGCCACCAGCCTACGGGACAGGGGCTCCGGAAACACCATATATTTT

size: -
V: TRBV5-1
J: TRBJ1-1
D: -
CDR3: CASSWYDLDTEAFF
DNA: TGCGCCAGCAGCTGGTACGACTTGGACACTGAAGCTTTCTTT

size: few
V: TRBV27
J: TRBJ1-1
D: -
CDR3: CASSWGVTNTEAFF
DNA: TGTGCCAGCAGTTGGGGGGTGACCAACACTGAAGCTTTCTTT

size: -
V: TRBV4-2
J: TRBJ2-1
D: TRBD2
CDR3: CASSFGLAGTYNEQFF
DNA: TGTGCCAGCAGCTTCGGACTAGCGGGGACCTACAATGAGCAGTTCTTC

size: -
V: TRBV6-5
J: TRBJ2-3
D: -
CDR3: CASSRDIADTQYF
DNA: TGTGCCAGCAGCCGGGATATAGCAGATACGCAGTATTTT

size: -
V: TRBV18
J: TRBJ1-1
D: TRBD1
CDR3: CASSRDRGQENTEAFF
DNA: TGTGCCAGCTCACGGGACAGGGGTCAAGAGAACACTGAAGCTTTCTTT

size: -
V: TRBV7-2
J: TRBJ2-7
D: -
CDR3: CASSPPSYEQYF
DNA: TGTGCCAGCAGCCCCCCCTCCTACGAGCAGTACTTC

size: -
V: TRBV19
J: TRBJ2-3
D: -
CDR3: CASSATSTGTSTDTQYF
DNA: TGTGCCAGTAGTGCAACCTCGACCGGGACTAGCACAGATACGCAGTATTTT

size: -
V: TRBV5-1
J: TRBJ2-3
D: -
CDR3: CASSLNRAPQDTQYF
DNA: TGCGCCAGCAGCTTGAATAGGGCACCTCAAGATACGCAGTATTTT

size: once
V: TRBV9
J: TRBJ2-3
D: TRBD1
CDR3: CASSVIGDSGADTQYF
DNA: TGTGCCAGCAGCGTAATAGGGGACAGTGGGGCAGATACGCAGTATTTT

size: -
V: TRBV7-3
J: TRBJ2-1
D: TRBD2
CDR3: CASSLLSGGGPRGNEQFF
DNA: TGTGCCAGCAGCTTACTTAGCGGGGGAGGGCCTCGGGGCAATGAGCAGTTCTTC

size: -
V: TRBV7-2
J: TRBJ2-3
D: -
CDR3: CASSLGGGRGGTDTQYF
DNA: TGTGCCAGCAGCTTAGGAGGGGGTAGGGGGGGCACAGATACGCAGTATTTT

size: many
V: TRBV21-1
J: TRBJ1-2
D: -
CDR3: CASSKADGGQAPNYGYTF
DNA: TGTGCCAGCAGCAAAGCGGACGGAGGACAGGCTCCTAACTATGGCTACACCTTC

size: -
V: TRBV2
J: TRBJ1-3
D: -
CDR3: CASNVLMGDTIYF
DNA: TGTGCCAGCAACGTCCTCATGGGCGACACCATATATTTT